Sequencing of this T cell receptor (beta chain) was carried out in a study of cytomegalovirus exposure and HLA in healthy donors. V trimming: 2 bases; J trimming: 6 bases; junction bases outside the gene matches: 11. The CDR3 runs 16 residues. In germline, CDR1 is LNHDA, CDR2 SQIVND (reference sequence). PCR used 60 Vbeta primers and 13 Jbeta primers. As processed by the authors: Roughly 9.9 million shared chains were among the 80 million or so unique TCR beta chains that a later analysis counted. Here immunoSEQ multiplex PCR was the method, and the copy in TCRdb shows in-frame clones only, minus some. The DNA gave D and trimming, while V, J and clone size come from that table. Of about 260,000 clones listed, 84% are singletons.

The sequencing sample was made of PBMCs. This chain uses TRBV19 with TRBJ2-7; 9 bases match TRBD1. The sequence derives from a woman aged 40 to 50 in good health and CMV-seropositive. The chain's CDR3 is CASSIPGQGSLSEQYF. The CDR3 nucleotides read TGTGCCAGTAGTATACCGGGACAGGGCTCTCTTTCCGAGCAGTACTTC.